This T cell receptor (beta chain) stems from a study of identical twins. Study-wide findings and caveats: Some out-of-frame alpha sequences were shared by twins, and these showed excess low generation probability. Fewer insertions characterized abundant cord blood beta clonotypes, whereas memory repertoires showed none.

Every donor was a healthy Caucasian. Trimming removed 6 bases at V and 6 bases at J, with 12 bases between. The V gene's germline CDR1 is MNHEY and CDR2 SMNVEV (reference sequence). There are 13 residues in the CDR3. With regard to this clonotype: Its antigen is unidentified.

TCRdb processed the 5' RACE reads anew with MiXCR; each CDR3 protein has one entry. The sample records roughly 1.6 million distinct CDR3 sequences, roughly 35% being singletons. The receptor was isolated from a newborn girl in good health. Material for sequencing was cord blood. V gene TRBV27 combines with J gene TRBJ2-1; D perhaps matches TRBD2 (5 bases). CDR3 protein: CASSGGLPNEQFF. CDR3 bases: TGTGCCAGCAGCGGCGGGCTCCCCAATGAGCAGTTCTTC.